This T cell receptor (beta chain) was identified during a study of blood T cell repertoires in COVID-19. Original processing methods: From reference gene primer amplification, estimates of nucleated cell counts were derived. Clones were sequenced by immunoSEQ multiplex PCR, and TCRdb holds only the in-frame ones, with some missing. That table furnishes V, J and clone size, whereas the DNA furnished D and trimming. Altogether 350,000 to 450,000 clones are present, less than 90% being singletons, with the ten largest covering about 4.8%. Trimming took off 6 bases at V and 14 bases at J, with 19 bases between the two ends. CDR1 is SNHLY, CDR2 FYNNEI, per germline. This CDR3 comprises 13 residues. Enrolled through a virtual design, the participants were between roughly 18 and 90 years of age and came from some 25 US areas. Clinical history reported by participants formed the basis on which cohorts were assigned.

The J gene is TRBJ1-4, the V gene TRBV2; D remains ambiguous. Sequenced: PBMCs or T cells enriched from blood (not recorded which). The source is a woman aged 50 to 60 who had recovered from COVID-19. The CDR3 here is CASSDVPGSPLFF. Here the CDR3 DNA reads TGTGCCAGCAGCGACGTTCCCGGGAGTCCTCTGTTTTTT.